The clone carrying this T cell receptor (beta chain) was recorded once. Profiled with immunoSEQ multiplex PCR; TCRdb holds only in-frame clones, not every one. The sample includes roughly 150,000 clones, around 84% of them seen just once. This specimen comes from a study of blood T cell repertoires in COVID-19. The germline CDR1 and CDR2 sequences are MDHEN and SYDVKM. The CDR3 runs to 12 residues. V was clipped by 5 bases and J by 5 bases, with 9 bases between them. Participant ages covered about 18 to 89 years across 25 or so US areas. Clinical history as reported by participants underpinned cohort assignment.

This chain links TRBV28 with TRBJ1-2; tentatively, D is TRBD1 (6 bases). This clonotype was sampled from a woman in her fifties or sixties who had recovered from COVID-19. Sequenced: PBMCs or T cells enriched from blood (not recorded which). The CDR3 loop reads CASSGTSYGYTF. The CDR3 DNA reads as TGTGCCAGCAGTGGGACAAGTTATGGCTACACCTTC.